This TCR beta chain was sequenced in a study of regulatory T cells in long-lasting Graves disease. Through Arm-PCR of CDR3 regions and iRepertoire HTBI primers, TCR beta libraries were built. TCRdb reanalysed the multiplex PCR reads using MiXCR and keeps one entry per CDR3 protein. Here the sample spans 500,000 or so distinct CDR3 sequences, 14% being singletons. Time point meaning: newly diagnosed GD, antithyroid drugs for less than 3 months. TCR sequences were obtained from RNA taken from PBMCs. This clonotype was seen at least ten times. The CDR3 covers 15 residues. The V end lost 4 bases, the J end lost 3 bases, and 13 bases lay between the germline ends. The germline CDR1 and CDR2 sequences are SGHNT and YENEEA. These data were also filed under a second study, of T cells in Graves' hyperthyroidism and ophthalmopathy. As that report states: The study defined stable Graves' hyperthyroidism as no ophthalmopathy progression within 18 months.

The rearrangement joins TRBV11-3 to TRBJ2-1, with D perhaps TRBD1 (6 bases). The sequence was collected from a woman aged 50 to 60 with Graves disease. Source: peripheral blood mononuclear cells (PBMCs), taken at new diagnosis, from a patient treated with antithyroid drugs. In nucleotides, the CDR3 is TGTGCCAGCAGCTCCCAGGGGCTCAACTACAATGAGCAGTTCTTC. As protein: CASSSQGLNYNEQFF.